This T cell receptor beta chain was documented in a study of T cell responses to AZD1222 COVID-19 vaccine. Broader study findings: The sample set comprised mostly white British donors with more females, and clonal diversity was possibly underestimated. CD4 TCRs covered the whole spike, strongest at regions 160-218 and 743-854. The study sampled repertoires only after the peak T cell response. Spike-specific TCR breadth and depth both grew after two AZD1222 doses.

Comment on this clone: Its antigen remains unidentified.

Generated by immunoSEQ multiplex PCR, the TCRdb table keeps only in-frame clones and is missing some. The table shows 120,000 to 150,000 clones, with 80% to 90% occurring only once. This CDR3 has 11 residues. The V end lost 5 bases, the J end lost 6 bases, and 7 bases lay between the germline ends. The receptor was derived from an adult in good health. The material was peripheral blood, obtained on day 0 of AZD1222 vaccination. The V call is TRBV12-3 or TRBV12-4, the J call TRBJ1-1; D is unclear. CDR3 sequence (DNA): TGTGCCAGCAGTATAAGATCTGAAGCTTTCTTT. Its translation: CASSIRSEAFF.